This T cell receptor beta chain was captured in a study of OX40 agonist ivuxolimab in advanced cancers. Overall study: Every 2 weeks, ivuxolimab was infused into the patients intravenously at between 0.01 and 10 mg/kg. Study-wide results and caveats: The study found that CD8+ T cells averaged more expanded clones than CD4+.

Points on this clone: Its antigen remains unknown.

The table came from immunoSEQ multiplex PCR; TCRdb's copy has only in-frame clones and leaves some out. The profile shows 40,000 to 55,000 clones, approximately 80% of them singletons. The input for sequencing was CD4+ or CD8+ T cells sorted from blood, taken in a trial of the OX40 agonist ivuxolimab. This clonotype was sampled from an adult with an advanced solid tumor such as melanoma, head and neck, liver or kidney cancer.

This CDR3 is CASSDGLVNEQFF. In nucleotides, the CDR3 is TGTGCCAGCAGTGACGGACTGGTCAATGAGCAGTTCTTC. The genes are TRBV6-1 and TRBJ2-1; weak D call: TRBD2 (5 bases). The length of the CDR3 is 13 residues. In germline, CDR1 is MNHNS, CDR2 SASEGT. V dropped 3 bases and J dropped 6 bases, with 9 bases sitting between them.